This TCR beta chain was recorded in a study of spatial heterogeneity in lung cancer. Study overall: As counted in raw reads, each unique TCR and UMI combination appeared more than ten times on average.

The CDR3 is 12 amino acids. Trimming took 8 bases from V and 2 from J, leaving 9 bases between them. CDR1 and CDR2 (germline): MNHEY, SVGAGI. This clonotype was seen more than once but under ten times. Time point denoted: blood at routine non-recurrence follow-up after resection. The sequenced material consisted of unsorted whole RNA from tumor, nontumor lung or frozen PBMC. TCRdb fed the 5' RACE reads into MiXCR, producing one record per CDR3 protein. The table records about 120,000 distinct CDR3 sequences, 10% to 15% of them present only once. This TCR came from a male donor with early-stage non-small cell lung cancer. This chain joins TRBV6-5 and TRBJ2-5; D possibly corresponds to TRBD2 (5 bases). The source was PBMCs, collected at follow-up. CDR3 amino acids: CASHRGQETQYF. The CDR3 nucleotides are TGTGCCAGCCACCGGGGTCAAGAGACCCAGTACTTC.